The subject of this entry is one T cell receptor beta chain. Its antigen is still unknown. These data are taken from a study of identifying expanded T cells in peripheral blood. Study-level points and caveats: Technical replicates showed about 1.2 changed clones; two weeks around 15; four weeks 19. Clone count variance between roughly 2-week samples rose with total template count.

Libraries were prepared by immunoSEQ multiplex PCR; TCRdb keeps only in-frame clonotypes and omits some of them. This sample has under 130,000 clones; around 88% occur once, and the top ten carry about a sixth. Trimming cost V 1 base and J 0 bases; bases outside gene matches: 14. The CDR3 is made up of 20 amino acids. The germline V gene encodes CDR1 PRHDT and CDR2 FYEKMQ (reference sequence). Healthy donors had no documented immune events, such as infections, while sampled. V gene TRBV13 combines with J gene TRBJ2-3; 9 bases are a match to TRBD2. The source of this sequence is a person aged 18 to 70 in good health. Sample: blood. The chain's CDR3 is CASSLVGGGDSFFSTDTQYF. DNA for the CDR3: TGTGCCAGCAGCTTAGTCGGCGGGGGGGACTCCTTTTTTAGCACAGATACGCAGTATTTT. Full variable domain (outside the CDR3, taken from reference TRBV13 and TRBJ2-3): AAGVIQSPRHLIKEKRETATLKCYPIPRHDTVYWYQQGPGQDPQFLISFYEKMQSDKGSIPDRFSAQQFSDYHSELNMSSLELGDSALYFCASSLVGGGDSFFSTDTQYFGPGTRLTVL.